This paragraph covers one TCR beta chain sequence. This CDR3 comprises 16 residues. Germline-derived CDR1 and CDR2 are DFQATT and SNEGSKA (reference sequence). V lost 0 bases and J lost 5; bases outside the gene matches: 9. TCRdb used MiXCR to reprocess the 5' RACE reads, holding one entry per CDR3 protein. The repertoire includes 10,000 to 15,000 distinct CDR3 sequences, more than 20% of them detected once, and just over 3% sits in the top ten. This receptor was taken from a female donor with breast cancer. The sequenced sample was naive CD4+ T cells sorted from blood. The subset was: naive CD4+ T cells, CD4+CD45RA+CD25-. V usage is TRBV20-1 and J usage is TRBJ2-1, with 8 bases fitting TRBD2. CDR3 residues: CSARDHIGGGNNEQFF. CDR3 bases: TGCAGTGCTAGAGATCATATCGGGGGGGGAAACAATGAGCAGTTCTTC.